This T cell receptor (beta chain) was sequenced for a study of T cells after yellow fever vaccination. Study findings and constraints: Clones that expanded after primary vaccination mostly reappeared after the booster (96% CD4, approximately 89% CD8). On re-exposure, the response was weaker but peaked faster, at day 5 versus 15.

This clonotype was found a few times. Its antigen remains unknown. MiXCR, applied by TCRdb to the 5' RACE reads, yields one record per CDR3 protein. The sample carries 450,000 to 600,000 distinct CDR3 sequences, 17% recorded once. This sample comprised PBMCs, obtained less than 6 days after the first yellow fever vaccination. The clonotype was recovered from a man aged 18-30 years who received the YFV17D yellow fever vaccine.

In DNA, the CDR3 is TGTGCCAGCAGTACGCCCGCGGGGGAGCAGTACGTC. Encoded protein: CASSTPAGEQYV. V and J are TRBV28 and TRBJ2-7, with D possibly TRBD2 on 6 matching bases. Germline V gene data show CDR1 as MDHEN and CDR2 as SYDVKM. The CDR3 loop spans 12 amino acids. V shed 5 bases and J shed 7 bases, with 12 bases lying between them.